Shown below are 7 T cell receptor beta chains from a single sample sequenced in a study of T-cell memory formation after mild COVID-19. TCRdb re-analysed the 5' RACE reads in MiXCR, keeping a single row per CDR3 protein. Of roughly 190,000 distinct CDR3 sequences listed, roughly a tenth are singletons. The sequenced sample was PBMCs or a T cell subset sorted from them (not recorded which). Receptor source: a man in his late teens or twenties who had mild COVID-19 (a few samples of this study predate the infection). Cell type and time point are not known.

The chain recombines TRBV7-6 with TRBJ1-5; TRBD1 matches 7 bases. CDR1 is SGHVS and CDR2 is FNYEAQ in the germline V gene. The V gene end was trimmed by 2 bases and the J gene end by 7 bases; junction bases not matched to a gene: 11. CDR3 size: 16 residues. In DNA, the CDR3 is TGTGCCAGCAGCTTAATGTCCTCGGCAGGGGGACAGCCCCAGCATTTT. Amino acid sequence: CASSLMSSAGGQPQHF.

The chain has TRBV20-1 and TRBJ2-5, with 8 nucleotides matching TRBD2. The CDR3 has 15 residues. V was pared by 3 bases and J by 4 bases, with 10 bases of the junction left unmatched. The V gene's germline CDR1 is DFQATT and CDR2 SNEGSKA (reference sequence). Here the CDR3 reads CSASNPAGAGETQYF. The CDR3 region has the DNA TGCAGTGCTAGTAACCCAGCGGGGGCCGGAGAGACCCAGTACTTC.

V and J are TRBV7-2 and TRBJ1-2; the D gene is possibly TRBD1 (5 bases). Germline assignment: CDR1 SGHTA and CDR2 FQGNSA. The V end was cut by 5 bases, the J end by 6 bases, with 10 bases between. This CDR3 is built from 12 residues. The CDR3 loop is CASSSQGNGYTF. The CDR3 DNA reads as TGTGCCAGCAGCAGCCAGGGTAATGGCTACACCTTC.

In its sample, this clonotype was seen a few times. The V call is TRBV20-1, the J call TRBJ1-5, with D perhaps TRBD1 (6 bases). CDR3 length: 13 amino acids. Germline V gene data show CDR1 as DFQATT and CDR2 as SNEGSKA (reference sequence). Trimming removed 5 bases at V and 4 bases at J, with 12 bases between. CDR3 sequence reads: CSALRDKNQPQHF. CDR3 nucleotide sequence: TGCAGTGCTCTTAGGGACAAGAATCAGCCCCAGCATTTT.

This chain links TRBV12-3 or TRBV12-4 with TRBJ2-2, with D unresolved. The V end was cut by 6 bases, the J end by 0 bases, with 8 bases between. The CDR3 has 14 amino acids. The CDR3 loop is CASSSDSNTGELFF. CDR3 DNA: TGTGCCAGCAGCTCAGACTCGAACACCGGGGAGCTGTTTTTT.

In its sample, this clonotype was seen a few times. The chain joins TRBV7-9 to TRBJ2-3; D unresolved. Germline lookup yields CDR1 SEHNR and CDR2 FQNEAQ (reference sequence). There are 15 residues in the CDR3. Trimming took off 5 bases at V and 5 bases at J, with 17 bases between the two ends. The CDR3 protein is CASSLGRTVEDTQYF. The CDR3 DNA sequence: TGTGCCAGCAGCCTCGGACGGACGGTGGAAGATACGCAGTATTTT. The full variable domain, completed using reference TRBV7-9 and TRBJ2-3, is DTGVSQNPRHKITKRGQNVTFRCDPISEHNRLYWYRQTLGQGPEFLTYFQNEAQLEKSRLLSDRFSAERPKGSFSTLEIQRTEQGDSAMYLCASSLGRTVEDTQYFGPGTRLTVL.

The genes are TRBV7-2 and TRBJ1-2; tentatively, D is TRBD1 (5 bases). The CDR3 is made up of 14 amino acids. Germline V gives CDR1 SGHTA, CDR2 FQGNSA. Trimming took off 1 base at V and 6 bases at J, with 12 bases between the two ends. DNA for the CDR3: TGTGCCAGCAGCTTAGAGGGACTGTTTCATGGCTACACCTTC. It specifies CASSLEGLFHGYTF.